What follows is one T cell receptor beta chain and its context. What it binds is not known. This sample is drawn from a study of CD8 T cells in ankylosing spondylitis. Whole-study findings and limits: Reportedly, matched ankylosing spondylitis synovial fluid was significantly enriched for disease-linked clones. Previous work reported some of these motif variants in the synovial fluid and blood of reactive arthritis. Blood from ankylosing spondylitis patients appeared to carry a characteristic roughly 8-variant TCR beta motif.

TCRdb recomputed calls from the 5' RACE reads with MiXCR, one row per CDR3 protein. The table records about 390,000 distinct CDR3 sequences, around 24% of them present only once. Deletions cut 0 bases from V and 7 bases from J, with 9 bases between. The CDR3 covers 13 residues. In germline, CDR1 is SGHAT, CDR2 FQNNGV. The sequence came from a male donor with ankylosing spondylitis. The chain has TRBV11-2 and TRBJ1-1; unclear D gene. Specimen: blood, either unsorted or a sorted T cell fraction (not recorded which). The chain's CDR3 is CASSLDRLIEAFF. CDR3 bases: TGTGCCAGCAGCTTAGACAGATTAATTGAAGCTTTCTTT. The variable domain in full, with the rest retrieved from reference TRBV11-2 and TRBJ1-1, is EAGVAQSPRYKIIEKRQSVAFWCNPISGHATLYWYQQILGQGPKLLIQFQNNGVVDDSQLPKDRFSAERLKGVDSTLKIQPAKLEDSAVYLCASSLDRLIEAFFGQGTRLTVV.